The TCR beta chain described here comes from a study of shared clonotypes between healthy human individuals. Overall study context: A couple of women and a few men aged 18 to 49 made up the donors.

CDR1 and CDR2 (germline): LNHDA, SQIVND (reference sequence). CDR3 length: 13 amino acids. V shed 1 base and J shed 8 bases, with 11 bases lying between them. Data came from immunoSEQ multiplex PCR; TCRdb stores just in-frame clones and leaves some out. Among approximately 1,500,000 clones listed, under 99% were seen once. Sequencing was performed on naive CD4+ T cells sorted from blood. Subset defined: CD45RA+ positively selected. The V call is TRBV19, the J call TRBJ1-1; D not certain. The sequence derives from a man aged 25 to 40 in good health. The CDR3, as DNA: TGTGCCAGTAGTATAGTGGCCGGAACGGAAGCTTTCTTT. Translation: CASSIVAGTEAFF.